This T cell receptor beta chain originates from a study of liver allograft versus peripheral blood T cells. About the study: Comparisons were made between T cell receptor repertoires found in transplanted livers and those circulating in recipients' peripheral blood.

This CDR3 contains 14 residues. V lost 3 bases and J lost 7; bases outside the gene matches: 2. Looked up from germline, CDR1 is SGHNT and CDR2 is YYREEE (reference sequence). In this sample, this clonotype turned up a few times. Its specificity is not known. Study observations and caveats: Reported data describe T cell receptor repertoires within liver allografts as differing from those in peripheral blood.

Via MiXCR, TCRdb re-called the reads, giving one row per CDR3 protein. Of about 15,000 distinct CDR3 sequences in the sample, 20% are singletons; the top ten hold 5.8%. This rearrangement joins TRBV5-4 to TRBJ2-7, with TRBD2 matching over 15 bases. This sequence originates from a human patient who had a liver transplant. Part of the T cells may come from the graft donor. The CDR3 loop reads CASSWTSGGEEQYF. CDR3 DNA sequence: TGTGCCAGCAGCTGGACTAGCGGGGGGGAAGAGCAGTACTTC.